This section outlines one T cell receptor beta chain sequence together with its context. Antigen: not known. The sample originates from a study of cytomegalovirus exposure and HLA in healthy donors. Study-wide points: In an earlier analysis, about 87% or about 30%: the productive usage of most TCR beta V segments. According to a later analysis, most TCR beta chains associated with CMV appeared HLA-restricted. In a later analysis, HLA-associated beta chains showed higher expansion and lower generation probabilities than comparable chains. In a later analysis, TCR beta V- and J-gene trimming showed a link to a missense DCLRE1C variant.

Trimming took off 5 bases at V and 1 base at J, with 11 bases between the two ends. The CDR3 consists of 15 residues. Germline lookup yields CDR1 SGHTA and CDR2 FQGNSA. Primers included in the PCR were 60 Vbeta and 13 Jbeta primers. Sequenced by immunoSEQ multiplex PCR; TCRdb stores in-frame clones only, minus some. The data show 200,000 to 250,000 clones, with around 85% seen just once and 1.7% held by the top ten. This TCR came from a man aged 45-60 years in good health and CMV-seronegative. Sample: PBMCs. The rearrangement joins TRBV7-2 to TRBJ2-2; a weak D match, TRBD1 (6 bases). The CDR3 here is CASSPSGQNTGELFF. The CDR3, as DNA: TGTGCCAGCAGCCCCTCGGGACAGAACACCGGGGAGCTGTTTTTT.